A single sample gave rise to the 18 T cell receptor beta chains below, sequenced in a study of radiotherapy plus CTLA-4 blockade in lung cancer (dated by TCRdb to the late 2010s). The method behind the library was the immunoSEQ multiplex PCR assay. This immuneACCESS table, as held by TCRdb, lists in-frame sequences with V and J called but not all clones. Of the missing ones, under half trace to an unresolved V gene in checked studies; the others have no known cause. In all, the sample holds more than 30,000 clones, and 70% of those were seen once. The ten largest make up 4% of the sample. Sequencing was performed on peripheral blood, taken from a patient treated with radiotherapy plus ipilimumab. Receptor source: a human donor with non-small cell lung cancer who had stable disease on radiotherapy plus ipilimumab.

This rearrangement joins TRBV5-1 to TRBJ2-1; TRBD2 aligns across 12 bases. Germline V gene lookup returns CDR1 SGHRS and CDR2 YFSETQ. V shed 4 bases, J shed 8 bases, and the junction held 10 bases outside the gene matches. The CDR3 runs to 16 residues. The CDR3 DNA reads TGCGCCAGCAGCGCCCCGACTAGCGGGAGTCATGATGAGCAGTTCTTC. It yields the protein CASSAPTSGSHDEQFF.

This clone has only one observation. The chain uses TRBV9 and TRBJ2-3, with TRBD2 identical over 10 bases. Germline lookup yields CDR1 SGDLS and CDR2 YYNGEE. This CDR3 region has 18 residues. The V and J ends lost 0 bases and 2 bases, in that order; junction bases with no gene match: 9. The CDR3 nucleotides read TGTGCCAGCAGCGTAGGGACAGCGGGGGGGGTCGCCACAGATACGCAGTATTTT. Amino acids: CASSVGTAGGVATDTQYF.

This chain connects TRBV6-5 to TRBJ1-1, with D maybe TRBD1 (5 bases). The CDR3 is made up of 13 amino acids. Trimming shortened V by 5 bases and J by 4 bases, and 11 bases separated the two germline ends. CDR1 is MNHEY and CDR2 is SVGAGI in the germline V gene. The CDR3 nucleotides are TGTGCCAGCAGTACTAACGGGGGCACTGAAGCTTTCTTT. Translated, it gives CASSTNGGTEAFF.

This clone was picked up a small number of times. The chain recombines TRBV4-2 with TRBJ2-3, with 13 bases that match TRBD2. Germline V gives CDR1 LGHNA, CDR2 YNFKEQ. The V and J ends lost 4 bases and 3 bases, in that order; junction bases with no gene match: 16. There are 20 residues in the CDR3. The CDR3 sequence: CASSLLAGGPSGDLTDTQYF. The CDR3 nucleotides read TGTGCCAGCAGCCTACTAGCGGGAGGGCCATCGGGAGATTTGACAGATACGCAGTATTTT.

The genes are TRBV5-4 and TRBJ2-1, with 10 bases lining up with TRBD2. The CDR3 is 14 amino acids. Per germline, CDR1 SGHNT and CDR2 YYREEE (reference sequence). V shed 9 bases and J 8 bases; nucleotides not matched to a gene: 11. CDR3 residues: CATQRLAGSDEQFF. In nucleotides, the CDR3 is TGTGCCACCCAGCGACTAGCGGGCAGCGATGAGCAGTTCTTC.

The CDR3 loop reads CASRTSGSYEQYF. The CDR3 bases are TGTGCCAGCAGGACTAGCGGGAGTTACGAGCAGTACTTC. This sequence joins TRBV14 and TRBJ2-7, with 12 bases fitting TRBD2. This CDR3 is built from 13 residues. J lost 4 bases, V lost 6 bases, and 1 base had no gene match. CDR1 is SGHDN and CDR2 is FVKESK in the germline V gene. The variable domain in full, with the rest retrieved from reference TRBV14 and TRBJ2-7, is EAGVTQFPSHSVIEKGQTVTLRCDPISGHDNLYWYRRVMGKEIKFLLHFVKESKQDESGMPNNRFLAERTGGTYSTLKVQPAELEDSGVYFCASRTSGSYEQYFGPGTRLTVT.

The CDR3 DNA reads TGCAGCGTTGAAAAACGACTAGCGGGCGATTACGAGCAGTACTTC. Translation: CSVEKRLAGDYEQYF. V is TRBV29-1 and J is TRBJ2-7, with 10 positions matching TRBD2. Trimming cost V 2 bases and J 4 bases; bases outside gene matches: 8. Germline CDR1 and CDR2: SQVTM and ANQGSEA. The CDR3 contains 15 residues.

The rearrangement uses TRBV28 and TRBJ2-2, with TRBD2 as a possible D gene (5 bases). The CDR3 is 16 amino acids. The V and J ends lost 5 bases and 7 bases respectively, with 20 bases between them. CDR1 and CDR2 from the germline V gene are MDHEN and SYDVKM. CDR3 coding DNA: TGTGCCAGCAGTCCTATACCCCTCCGGGGAGTCGGGGAGCTGTTTTTT. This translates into CASSPIPLRGVGELFF.

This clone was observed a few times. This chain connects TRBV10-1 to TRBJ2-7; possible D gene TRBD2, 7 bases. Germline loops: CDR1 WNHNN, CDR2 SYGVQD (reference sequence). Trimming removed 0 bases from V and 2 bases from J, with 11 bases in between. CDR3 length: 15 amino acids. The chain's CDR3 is CASSESRGATYEQYF. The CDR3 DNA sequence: TGCGCCAGCAGTGAGTCACGGGGGGCCACCTACGAGCAGTACTTC.

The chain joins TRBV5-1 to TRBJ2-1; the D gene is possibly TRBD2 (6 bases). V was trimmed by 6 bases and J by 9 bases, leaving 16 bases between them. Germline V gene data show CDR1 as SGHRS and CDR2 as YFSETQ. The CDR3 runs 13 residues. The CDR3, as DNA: TGCGCCAGCAAACTACGGGAGAACGGTGAGCAGTTCTTC. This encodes CASKLRENGEQFF.

The CDR3 spells CASTRSAYNEQFF. In DNA, the CDR3 is TGTGCCAGCACCCGGAGCGCATACAATGAGCAGTTCTTC. The rearrangement joins TRBV7-9 to TRBJ2-1; unclear D gene. Germline CDR1 reads SEHNR; CDR2 reads FQNEAQ (reference sequence). Trimming left V 7 bases short and J 4 bases short, with 11 bases between. The CDR3 spans 13 residues.

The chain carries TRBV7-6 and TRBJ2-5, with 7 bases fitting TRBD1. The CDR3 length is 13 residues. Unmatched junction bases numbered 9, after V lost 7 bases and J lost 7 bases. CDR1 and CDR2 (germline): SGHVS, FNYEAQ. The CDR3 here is CASNPLSGGTQYF. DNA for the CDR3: TGTGCCAGCAACCCATTGTCAGGGGGGACCCAGTACTTC.

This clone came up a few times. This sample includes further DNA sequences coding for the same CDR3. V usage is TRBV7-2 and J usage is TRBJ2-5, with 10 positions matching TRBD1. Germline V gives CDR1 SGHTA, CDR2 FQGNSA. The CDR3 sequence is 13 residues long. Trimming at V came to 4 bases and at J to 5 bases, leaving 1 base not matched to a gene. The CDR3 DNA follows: TGTGCCAGCAGCTCGGGACAGGGGGAGACCCAGTACTTC. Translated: CASSSGQGETQYF.

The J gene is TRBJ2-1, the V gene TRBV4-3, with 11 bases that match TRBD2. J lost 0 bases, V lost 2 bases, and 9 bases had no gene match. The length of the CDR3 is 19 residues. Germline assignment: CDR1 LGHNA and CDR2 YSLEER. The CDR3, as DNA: TGCGCCAGCAGCCAACTAGCGGGAGGCTCGGCGAGCTCCTACAATGAGCAGTTCTTC. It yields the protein CASSQLAGGSASSYNEQFF.

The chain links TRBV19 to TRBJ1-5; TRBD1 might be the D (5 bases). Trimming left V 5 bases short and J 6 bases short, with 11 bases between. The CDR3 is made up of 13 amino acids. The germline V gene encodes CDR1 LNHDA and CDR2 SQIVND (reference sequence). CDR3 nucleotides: TGTGCCAGTAGTCTTCGGGGGTTTCAGCCCCAGCATTTT. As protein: CASSLRGFQPQHF.

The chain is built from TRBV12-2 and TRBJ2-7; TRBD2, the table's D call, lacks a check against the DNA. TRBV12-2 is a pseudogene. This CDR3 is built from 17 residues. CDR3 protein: CASRLAAPRLGLYEQYF. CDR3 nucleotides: TGTGCAAGTCGCTTAGCGGCTCCACGATTAGGACTTTACGAGCAGTACTTC.

In DNA form, the CDR3 reads TGTGCCACCAGCAGTCTTCTAGCGGGAGATCGCTACGAGCAGTACTTC. Its protein product is CATSSLLAGDRYEQYF. The rearrangement links TRBV15 to TRBJ2-7, with 10 bases lining up with TRBD2. The CDR3 loop spans 16 amino acids. The ends lost 3 bases at V and 3 bases at J; junction bases unmatched: 8. CDR1 is LNHNV, CDR2 YYDKDF, per germline (reference sequence). Drawing the rest from reference TRBV15 and TRBJ2-7, the complete variable domain is DAMVIQNPRYQVTQFGKPVTLSCSQTLNHNVMYWYQQKSSQAPKLLFHYYDKDFNNEADTPDNFQSRRPNTSFCFLDIRSPGLGDTAMYLCATSSLLAGDRYEQYFGPGTRLTVT.

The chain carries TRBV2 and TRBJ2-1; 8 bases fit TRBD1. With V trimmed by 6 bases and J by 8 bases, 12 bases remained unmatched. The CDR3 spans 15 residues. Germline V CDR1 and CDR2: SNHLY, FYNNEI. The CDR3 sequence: CASRKDRAGRDEQFF. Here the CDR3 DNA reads TGTGCCAGCAGGAAGGACAGGGCTGGTCGCGATGAGCAGTTCTTC.